These 7 T cell receptor beta chains were sequenced from one sample in a study of T-cell reconstitution after alpha-beta-depleted transplantation in children. The library targeted TCRbeta and was prepared with unique molecular identifiers. TCRdb called the PCR reads again in MiXCR, with one record for every CDR3 protein. In the table there are more than 550,000 distinct CDR3 sequences, 8% to 11% of which are singletons. Material: PBMCs from the stem cell graft donor, obtained from the stem cell graft. All receptors come from a human donor who donated a stem cell graft to a child with acute myeloid leukemia.

The chain employs TRBV3-1 and TRBJ2-1; 16 bases fit TRBD2. Germline V CDR1 and CDR2: LGHDT, YNNKEL (reference sequence). Germline trimming cut 3 bases from V and 8 bases from J; bases unmatched to any gene: 7. The CDR3 loop spans 17 amino acids. The CDR3 sequence: CASSHDTGLAGGDEQFF. In nucleotides, the CDR3 is TGTGCCAGCAGCCACGATACGGGACTAGCGGGAGGGGATGAGCAGTTCTTC.

There are many counts of this clonotype. This chain links TRBV2 with TRBJ2-2; 10 positions match TRBD2. V shed 8 bases and J 3 bases; nucleotides not matched to a gene: 6. The V gene's germline CDR1 is SNHLY and CDR2 FYNNEI. The CDR3 is made up of 15 amino acids. The DNA of the CDR3 is TGTGCCAGCCTACGAGGGACTAGCGACACCGGGGAGCTGTTTTTT. Its translation: CASLRGTSDTGELFF.

This chain uses TRBV7-9 with TRBJ1-6; TRBD1 matches 12 bases. With 5 bases clipped from V and 9 bases from J, the junction kept 8 bases outside the gene matches. CDR1 and CDR2 (germline): SEHNR, FQNEAQ (reference sequence). This CDR3 region has 16 residues. CDR3 sequence (DNA): TGTGCCAGCAGCGGGACAGGGGGCGGGGATACTTCACCCCTCCACTTT. Its protein product is CASSGTGGGDTSPLHF. Complete variable domain (other parts from reference TRBV7-9 and TRBJ1-6): DTGVSQNPRHKITKRGQNVTFRCDPISEHNRLYWYRQTLGQGPEFLTYFQNEAQLEKSRLLSDRFSAERPKGSFSTLEIQRTEQGDSAMYLCASSGTGGGDTSPLHFGNGTRLTVT.

The V and J genes are TRBV6-5 and TRBJ2-7, with 7 bases lining up with TRBD2. Trimming at V came to 4 bases and at J to 1 base, leaving 10 bases not matched to a gene. Germline-derived CDR1 and CDR2 are MNHEY and SVGAGI. There are 16 residues in the CDR3. The CDR3 region has the DNA TGTGCCAGCAGTTGGGGGGGTCGGGGGACGTCCTACGAGCAGTACTTC. This codes for CASSWGGRGTSYEQYF.

This clonotype appeared a few times. CDR3 in amino acids: CSSDGDSGIQYF. DNA for the CDR3: TGCAGCTCCGATGGCGATTCTGGGATCCAGTACTTC. The chain links TRBV29-1 to TRBJ2-4; D remains ambiguous. V was cut by 8 bases and J by 13 bases, with 21 bases left in between. CDR1 and CDR2 from the germline V gene are SQVTM and ANQGSEA. There are 12 residues in the CDR3. Looking up the rest from reference TRBV29-1 and TRBJ2-4 gives the full variable domain: SAVISQKPSRDICQRGTSLTIQCQVDSQVTMMFWYRQQPGQSLTLIATANQGSEATYESGFVIDKFPISRPNLTFSTLTVSNMSPEDSSIYLCSSDGDSGIQYFGAGTRLSVL.

This clonotype was seen a handful of times. The genes are TRBV29-1 and TRBJ2-3; D not resolved. This CDR3 is 13 amino acids long. Deletions cut 5 bases from V and 2 bases from J, with 11 bases between. The germline CDR1 and CDR2 sequences are SQVTM and ANQGSEA. The CDR3 region has the DNA TGCAGCGTTAAAGGTACCTACACAGATACGCAGTATTTT. As protein: CSVKGTYTDTQYF.

The chain combines TRBV30 with TRBJ1-1; D is perhaps TRBD1 (6 bases). Looked up from germline, CDR1 is GTSNPN and CDR2 is SVGIG (reference sequence). Between the trimmed V and J ends, which lost 2 bases and 0 bases, there was a span of 19 bases. This CDR3 spans 17 amino acids. In nucleotides, the CDR3 is TGTGCCTGGAGTCGGGGGGCGATAGTTGGGATGAACACTGAAGCTTTCTTT. Its translation: CAWSRGAIVGMNTEAFF.